This T cell receptor (beta chain) was identified during a study of blood T cell repertoires in COVID-19. Study summary: Specimens from acute and convalescent COVID-19 originated in the United States, Italy and Spain. T cells, B-cell-depleted T cells, or PBMCs provided the cDNA or gDNA that served as material.

V lost 5 bases and J lost 5; bases outside the gene matches: 7. The CDR3 is 15 residues long. Germline V gives CDR1 MDHEN, CDR2 SYDVKM. Per the original data handling: From reference gene primer amplification, estimates of nucleated cell counts were derived. Generated by immunoSEQ multiplex PCR, the TCRdb table keeps only in-frame clones and is missing some. V and J calls and clone size come straight from that table; D and trimming were deduced from the DNA. The data show 250,000 to 350,000 clones, with roughly 83% seen just once and over 1.3% held by the top ten. While infection was still active, Seattle patients were enrolled and then followed longitudinally.

This chain uses TRBV28 with TRBJ2-2; the match to TRBD1 covers 8 bases. This TCR was recovered from a human donor with COVID-19, enrolled during active disease. The donor label of this sample is uncertain. The specimen sequenced was peripheral blood. As DNA, the CDR3 is TGTGCCAGCAGTGAACAGGGGGGATTAACCGGGGAGCTGTTTTTT. It is translated as CASSEQGGLTGELFF.